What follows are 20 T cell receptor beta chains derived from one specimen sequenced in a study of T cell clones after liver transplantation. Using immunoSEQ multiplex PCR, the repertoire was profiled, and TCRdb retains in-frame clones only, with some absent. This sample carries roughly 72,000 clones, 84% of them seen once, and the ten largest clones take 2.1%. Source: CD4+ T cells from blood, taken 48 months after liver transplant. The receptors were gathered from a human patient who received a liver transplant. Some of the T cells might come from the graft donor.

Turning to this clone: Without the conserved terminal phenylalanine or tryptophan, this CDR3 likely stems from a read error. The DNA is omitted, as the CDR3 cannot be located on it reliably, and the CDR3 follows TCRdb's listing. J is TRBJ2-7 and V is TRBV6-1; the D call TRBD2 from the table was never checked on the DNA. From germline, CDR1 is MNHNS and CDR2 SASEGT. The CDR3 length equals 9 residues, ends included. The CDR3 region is CASRGGRTD.

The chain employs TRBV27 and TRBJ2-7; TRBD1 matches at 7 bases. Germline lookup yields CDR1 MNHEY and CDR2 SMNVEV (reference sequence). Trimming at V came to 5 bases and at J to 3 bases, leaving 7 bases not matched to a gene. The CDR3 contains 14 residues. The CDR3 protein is CASSTGTEVYEQYF. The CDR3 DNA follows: TGTGCCAGCAGTACCGGGACAGAGGTCTACGAGCAGTACTTC.

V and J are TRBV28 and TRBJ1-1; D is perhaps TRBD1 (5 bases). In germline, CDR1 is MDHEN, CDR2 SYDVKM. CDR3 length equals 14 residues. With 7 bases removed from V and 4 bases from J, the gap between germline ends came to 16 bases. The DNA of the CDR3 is TGTGCCAGCATCCCCTCAAGGGGTAGCACTGAAGCTTTCTTT. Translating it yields CASIPSRGSTEAFF.

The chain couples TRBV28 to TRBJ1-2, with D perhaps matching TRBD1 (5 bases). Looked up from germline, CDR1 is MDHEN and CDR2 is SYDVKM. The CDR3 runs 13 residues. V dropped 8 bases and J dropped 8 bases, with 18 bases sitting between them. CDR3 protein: CASLRPGGRGYTF. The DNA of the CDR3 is TGTGCCAGCTTACGACCCGGGGGTAGGGGCTACACCTTC.

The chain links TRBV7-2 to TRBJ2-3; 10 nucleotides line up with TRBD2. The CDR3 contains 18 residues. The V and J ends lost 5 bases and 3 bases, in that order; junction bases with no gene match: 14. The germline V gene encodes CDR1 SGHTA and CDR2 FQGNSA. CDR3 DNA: TGTGCCAGCAGCCACCCCTCTTCCGGGACTAGCGTAACAGATACGCAGTATTTT. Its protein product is CASSHPSSGTSVTDTQYF.

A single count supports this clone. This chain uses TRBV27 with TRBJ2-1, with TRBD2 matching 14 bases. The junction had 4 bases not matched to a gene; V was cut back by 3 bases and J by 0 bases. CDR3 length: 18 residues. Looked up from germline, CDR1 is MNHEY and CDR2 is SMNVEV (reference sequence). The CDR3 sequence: CASSFDGTSGSSYNEQFF. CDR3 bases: TGTGCCAGCAGTTTCGATGGGACTAGCGGGAGCTCCTACAATGAGCAGTTCTTC.

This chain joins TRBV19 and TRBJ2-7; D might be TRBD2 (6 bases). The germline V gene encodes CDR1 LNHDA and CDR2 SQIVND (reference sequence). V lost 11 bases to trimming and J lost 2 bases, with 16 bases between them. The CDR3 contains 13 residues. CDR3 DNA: TGTGCCTGGTATGGGCGGGACCCCTACGAGCAGTACTTC. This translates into CAWYGRDPYEQYF.

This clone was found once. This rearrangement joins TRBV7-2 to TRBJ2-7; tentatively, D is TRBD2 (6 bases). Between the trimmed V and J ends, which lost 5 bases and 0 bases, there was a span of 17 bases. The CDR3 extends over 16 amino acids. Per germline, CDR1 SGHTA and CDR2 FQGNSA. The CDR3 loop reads CASSHGPDGSSYEQYF. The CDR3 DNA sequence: TGTGCCAGCAGCCATGGACCGGACGGGAGCTCCTACGAGCAGTACTTC.

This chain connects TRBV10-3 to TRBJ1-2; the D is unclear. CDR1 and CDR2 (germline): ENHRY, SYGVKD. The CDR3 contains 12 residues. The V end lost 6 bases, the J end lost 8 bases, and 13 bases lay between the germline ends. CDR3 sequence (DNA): TGTGCCATCAGGCTTCCTGACCGGGGCTACACCTTC. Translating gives CAIRLPDRGYTF.

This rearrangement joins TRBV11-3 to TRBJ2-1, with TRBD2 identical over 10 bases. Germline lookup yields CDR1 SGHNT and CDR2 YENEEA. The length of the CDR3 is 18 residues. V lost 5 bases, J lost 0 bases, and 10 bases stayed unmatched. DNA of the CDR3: TGTGCCAGCAGCACGAGAAGAGCGGGAGGGAGCTCCTACAATGAGCAGTTCTTC. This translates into CASSTRRAGGSSYNEQFF.

The CDR3 region has the DNA TGTGCCAGCAGTGCCGGGACAGTTAACTATGGCTACACCTTC. It specifies CASSAGTVNYGYTF. The chain recombines TRBV6-1 with TRBJ1-2; 7 nucleotides match TRBD1. This CDR3 region has 14 residues. The junction had 3 bases not matched to a gene; V was cut back by 4 bases and J by 1 base. Looked up from germline, CDR1 is MNHNS and CDR2 is SASEGT.

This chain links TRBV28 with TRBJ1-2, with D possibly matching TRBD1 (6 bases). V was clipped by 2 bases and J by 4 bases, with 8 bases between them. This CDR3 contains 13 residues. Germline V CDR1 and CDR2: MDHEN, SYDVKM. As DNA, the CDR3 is TGTGCCAGCAGTTTACGGGGGGCCTATGGCTACACCTTC. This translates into CASSLRGAYGYTF.

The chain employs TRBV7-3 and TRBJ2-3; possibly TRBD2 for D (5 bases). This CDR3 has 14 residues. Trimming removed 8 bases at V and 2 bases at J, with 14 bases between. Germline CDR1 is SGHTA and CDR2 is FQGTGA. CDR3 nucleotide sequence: TGTGCCAGCTCCTTCCTAGCCAACACAGATACGCAGTATTTT. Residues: CASSFLANTDTQYF.

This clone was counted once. The CDR3 loop is CASSGQGTYKKLFF. The CDR3 DNA sequence: TGTGCCAGCAGTGGGCAAGGGACCTACAAAAAACTGTTTTTT. The rearrangement links TRBV28 to TRBJ1-4; D is possibly TRBD1 (5 bases). Germline V gene sequence: CDR1 MDHEN, CDR2 SYDVKM. The CDR3 runs to 14 residues. V was clipped by 5 bases and J by 9 bases, with 16 bases between them.

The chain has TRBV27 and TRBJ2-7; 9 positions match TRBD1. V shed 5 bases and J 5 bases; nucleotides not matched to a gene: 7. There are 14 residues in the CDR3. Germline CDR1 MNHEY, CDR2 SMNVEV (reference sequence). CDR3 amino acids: CASSVGQGTNEQYF. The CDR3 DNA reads TGTGCCAGCAGTGTAGGACAGGGGACTAACGAGCAGTACTTC.

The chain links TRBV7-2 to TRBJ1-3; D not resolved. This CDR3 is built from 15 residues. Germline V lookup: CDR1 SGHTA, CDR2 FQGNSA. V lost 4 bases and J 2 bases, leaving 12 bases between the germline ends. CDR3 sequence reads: CASSSGSAAGNTIYF. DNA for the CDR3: TGTGCCAGCAGCTCGGGGTCGGCGGCTGGAAACACCATATATTTT.

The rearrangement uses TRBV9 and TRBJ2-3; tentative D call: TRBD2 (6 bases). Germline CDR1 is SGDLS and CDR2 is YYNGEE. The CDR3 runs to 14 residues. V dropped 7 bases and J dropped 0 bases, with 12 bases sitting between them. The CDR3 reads CASQPGLSTDTQYF. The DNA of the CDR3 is TGTGCCAGCCAACCGGGACTCAGCACAGATACGCAGTATTTT.

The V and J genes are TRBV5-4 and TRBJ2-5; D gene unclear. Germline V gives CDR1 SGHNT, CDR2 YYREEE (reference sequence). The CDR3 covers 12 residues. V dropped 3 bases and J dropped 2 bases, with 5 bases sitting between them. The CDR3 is CASSSLQETQYF. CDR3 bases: TGTGCCAGCAGCTCATTACAAGAGACCCAGTACTTC.

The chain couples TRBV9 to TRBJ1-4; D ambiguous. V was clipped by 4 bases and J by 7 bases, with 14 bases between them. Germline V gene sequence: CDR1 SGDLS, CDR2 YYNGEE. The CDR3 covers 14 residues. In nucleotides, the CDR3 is TGTGCCAGCAGCCCCCAGTACTCGGGTGAAAAACTGTTTTTT. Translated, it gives CASSPQYSGEKLFF.

CDR3 nucleotide sequence: TGTGCCAGTAGTATTGGGGGCCTCAGCCGAGCCGGGGAGCTGTTTTTT. It encodes CASSIGGLSRAGELFF. The chain joins TRBV19 to TRBJ2-2; possible D gene TRBD1, 6 bases. Per germline, CDR1 LNHDA and CDR2 SQIVND (reference sequence). The germline V and J ends were trimmed by 3 bases and 6 bases, with 17 bases remaining between them. The CDR3 is 16 amino acids.